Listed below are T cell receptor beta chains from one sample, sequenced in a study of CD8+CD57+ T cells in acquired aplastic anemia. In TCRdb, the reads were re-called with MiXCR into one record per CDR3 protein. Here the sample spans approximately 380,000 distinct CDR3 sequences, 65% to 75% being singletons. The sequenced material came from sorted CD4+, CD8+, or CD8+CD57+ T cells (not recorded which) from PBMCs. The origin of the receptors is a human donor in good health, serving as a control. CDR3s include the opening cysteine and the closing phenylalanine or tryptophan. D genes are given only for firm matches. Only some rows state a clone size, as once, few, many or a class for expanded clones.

CDR3 DNA: TGTGCCAGCAGCTTACAGGGGCTCGGGGAAAAACTGTTTTTT
CDR3 protein: CASSLQGLGEKLFF
CDR3 length: 14
clone size: many
J gene: TRBJ1-4
D gene: TRBD1
V gene: TRBV5-6

CDR3 DNA: TGTGCCAGCAGCCGGGTGGCCATCCCTCCCGGGGAGCTGTTTTTT
CDR3 protein: CASSRVAIPPGELFF
CDR3 length: 15
clone size: few
J gene: TRBJ2-2
D gene: .
V gene: TRBV5-5

CDR3 DNA: TGTGCCAGCAGCTTGAAACCACCAGCGACGAGGGGCTACGAGCAGTACTTC
CDR3 protein: CASSLKPPATRGYEQYF
CDR3 length: 17
clone size: .
J gene: TRBJ2-7
D gene: .
V gene: TRBV7-8

CDR3 DNA: TGTACCAGCAGTCGGGACCGATACTCCTCTGGAAACACCATATATTTT
CDR3 protein: CTSSRDRYSSGNTIYF
CDR3 length: 16
clone size: once
J gene: TRBJ1-3
D gene: .
V gene: TRBV6-1

CDR3 DNA: TGTGCCAGCAGTATAGATGACTCTGGGGCCAACGTCCTGACTTTC
CDR3 protein: CASSIDDSGANVLTF
CDR3 length: 15
clone size: .
J gene: TRBJ2-6
D gene: .
V gene: TRBV12-3/TRBV12-4

CDR3 DNA: TGTGCCACCAGCAGAGCGGCTAGCGGGGTGATAGATACGCAGTATTTT
CDR3 protein: CATSRAASGVIDTQYF
CDR3 length: 16
clone size: .
J gene: TRBJ2-3
D gene: TRBD2
V gene: TRBV15

CDR3 DNA: TGCAGTGCCGTCCTTTCGACAGGGGGCGACAATGAGCAGTTCTTC
CDR3 protein: CSAVLSTGGDNEQFF
CDR3 length: 15
clone size: .
J gene: TRBJ2-1
D gene: TRBD1
V gene: TRBV20-1

CDR3 DNA: TGTGCCAGCAGTTTTTGGCAGGGGGATCGCTACACCTTC
CDR3 protein: CASSFWQGDRYTF
CDR3 length: 13
clone size: .
J gene: TRBJ1-2
D gene: TRBD1
V gene: TRBV5-8

CDR3 DNA: TGCGCCAGCAGCATACCCCTAGCGGACCAAGAGACCCAGTACTTC
CDR3 protein: CASSIPLADQETQYF
CDR3 length: 15
clone size: once
J gene: TRBJ2-5
D gene: TRBD2
V gene: TRBV5-1

CDR3 DNA: .
CDR3 protein: CASSLRSYGYTFGRYTF
CDR3 length: 17
clone size: .
J gene: TRBJ1-2
D gene: .
V gene: TRBV7-2

CDR3 DNA: TGCGCCACCGTGGGACTAGCGGGAACATACAATGAGCAGTTCTTC
CDR3 protein: CATVGLAGTYNEQFF
CDR3 length: 15
clone size: few
J gene: TRBJ2-1
D gene: TRBD2
V gene: TRBV10-2

CDR3 DNA: TGCGCTAGCAGCCAAGTTTGTGGCATCGAGACGGTCTCTCCCCTCCACTTT
CDR3 protein: CASSQVCGIETVSPLHF
CDR3 length: 17
clone size: .
J gene: TRBJ1-6
D gene: .
V gene: TRBV7-3

CDR3 DNA: TGTGCCACCAGTGATTCCCAGGAAACTGAAGCTTTCTTT
CDR3 protein: CATSDSQETEAFF
CDR3 length: 13
clone size: few
J gene: TRBJ1-1
D gene: .
V gene: TRBV24-1

CDR3 DNA: TGCAGTGCGGTAGCGGGAGGTAACACCGGGGAGCTGTTTTTT
CDR3 protein: CSAVAGGNTGELFF
CDR3 length: 14
clone size: .
J gene: TRBJ2-2
D gene: TRBD2
V gene: TRBV20-1

CDR3 DNA: TGTGCCACCAGTGAGTCCGGGACAGGGAGGGGCCAGTACTTC
CDR3 protein: CATSESGTGRGQYF
CDR3 length: 14
clone size: few
J gene: TRBJ2-7
D gene: TRBD1
V gene: TRBV24-1

CDR3 DNA: TGCAGCGTTGAGGCAGGGGTTAATTCACCCCTCCACTTT
CDR3 protein: CSVEAGVNSPLHF
CDR3 length: 13
clone size: many
J gene: TRBJ1-6
D gene: .
V gene: TRBV29-1

CDR3 DNA: TGTGTCAGCAGCTTAAGGACGGGTAGAGGGGCCCACTACGAGCAGTACTTC
CDR3 protein: CVSSLRTGRGAHYEQYF
CDR3 length: 17
clone size: .
J gene: TRBJ2-7
D gene: .
V gene: TRBV7-3

CDR3 DNA: TGTGCCAGCGCCAGGGGGAACACTGAAGCTTTCTTT
CDR3 protein: CASARGNTEAFF
CDR3 length: 12
clone size: few
J gene: TRBJ1-1
D gene: .
V gene: TRBV7-9

CDR3 DNA: TGCAGTGCTAGAAGTGACGGTAATTCCCCCCTCCACTTT
CDR3 protein: CSARSDGNSPLHF
CDR3 length: 13
clone size: .
J gene: TRBJ1-6
D gene: .
V gene: TRBV20-1

CDR3 DNA: TGTGCCAGCAGCTCCGAGGGGGCCTCAGATACGCAGTATTTT
CDR3 protein: CASSSEGASDTQYF
CDR3 length: 14
clone size: many
J gene: TRBJ2-3
D gene: TRBD1
V gene: TRBV11-3

CDR3 DNA: TGTGCCATCAGTGAGTCGGGACAGAACACCGGGGAGCTGTTTTTT
CDR3 protein: CAISESGQNTGELFF
CDR3 length: 15
clone size: few
J gene: TRBJ2-2
D gene: .
V gene: TRBV10-3

CDR3 DNA: TGTGCCAGCAGTTACCAGCGGACGCTAGGCAATGAGCAGTTCTTC
CDR3 protein: CASSYQRTLGNEQFF
CDR3 length: 15
clone size: .
J gene: TRBJ2-1
D gene: .
V gene: TRBV11-2

CDR3 DNA: TGCGCCACCAAACAAGAGGGTGGGACAGGCCAGTACTTC
CDR3 protein: CATKQEGGTGQYF
CDR3 length: 13
clone size: .
J gene: TRBJ2-5
D gene: TRBD1
V gene: TRBV5-1

CDR3 DNA: TGTGCCACCAGTGCCACCGGGTCCTGCGCAGATACGCAGTATTTT
CDR3 protein: CATSATGSCADTQYF
CDR3 length: 15
clone size: .
J gene: TRBJ2-3
D gene: .
V gene: TRBV24-1

CDR3 DNA: TGTGCCAGCAGCTTAGCGGGCACCTACAATGAGCAGTTCTTC
CDR3 protein: CASSLAGTYNEQFF
CDR3 length: 14
clone size: .
J gene: TRBJ2-1
D gene: .
V gene: TRBV7-9

CDR3 DNA: TGTGCCACCAGTGAACAGGGTGTCACAGATACGCAGTATTTT
CDR3 protein: CATSEQGVTDTQYF
CDR3 length: 14
clone size: .
J gene: TRBJ2-3
D gene: .
V gene: TRBV24-1

CDR3 DNA: TGTGCCAGCAGCGTAGACAGGTTCGGTGGGACCCAGTACTTC
CDR3 protein: CASSVDRFGGTQYF
CDR3 length: 14
clone size: .
J gene: TRBJ2-5
D gene: .
V gene: TRBV9

CDR3 DNA: TGCAGTGCTAGAGGAGGGGTGGCCAGGGGGCGCCAGGGCTACACCTTC
CDR3 protein: CSARGGVARGRQGYTF
CDR3 length: 16
clone size: many
J gene: TRBJ1-2
D gene: TRBD1
V gene: TRBV20-1

CDR3 DNA: TGCGCCAGCAGTGACACCACAGGGGGCATTCCAATTAGCAATCAGCCCCAGCATTTT
CDR3 protein: CASSDTTGGIPISNQPQHF
CDR3 length: 19
clone size: many
J gene: TRBJ1-5
D gene: TRBD1
V gene: TRBV10-2

CDR3 DNA: TGTGCCAGCAGCTTAACGCTTGGTAGGAGTGATACGCAGTATTTT
CDR3 protein: CASSLTLGRSDTQYF
CDR3 length: 15
clone size: few
J gene: TRBJ2-3
D gene: .
V gene: TRBV7-3

CDR3 DNA: TGTGCCAGCAGTGATCCACGACAGGGGACTAACACCGGGGAGCTGTTTTTT
CDR3 protein: CASSDPRQGTNTGELFF
CDR3 length: 17
clone size: many
J gene: TRBJ2-2
D gene: TRBD1
V gene: TRBV25-1

CDR3 DNA: TGCAGCGTTGAAAACAGGGGAGGTGGGCAGTACTTC
CDR3 protein: CSVENRGGGQYF
CDR3 length: 12
clone size: .
J gene: TRBJ2-7
D gene: .
V gene: TRBV29-1

CDR3 DNA: TGTGCCAGCAGCTTACGGGGGGGGGGCTATGGCTACACCTTC
CDR3 protein: CASSLRGGGYGYTF
CDR3 length: 14
clone size: .
J gene: TRBJ1-2
D gene: .
V gene: TRBV7-8

CDR3 DNA: TGTGCCAGCAGCCAAGCAACCGGGACGGTGATTAGTGAGCCCCAGCATTTT
CDR3 protein: CASSQATGTVISEPQHF
CDR3 length: 17
clone size: once
J gene: TRBJ1-5
D gene: .
V gene: TRBV7-2

CDR3 DNA: TGTGCCAGCAGCCAAGGACATGAAAAACTGTTTTTT
CDR3 protein: CASSQGHEKLFF
CDR3 length: 12
clone size: many
J gene: TRBJ1-4
D gene: .
V gene: TRBV3-1

CDR3 DNA: TGTGCCGGCAGCCGGATCTATGGCTACACCTTC
CDR3 protein: CAGSRIYGYTF
CDR3 length: 11
clone size: .
J gene: TRBJ1-2
D gene: .
V gene: TRBV7-9

CDR3 DNA: TGTGCCATCAGGCAGGGGGCTAACAATCAGCCCCAGCATTTT
CDR3 protein: CAIRQGANNQPQHF
CDR3 length: 14
clone size: .
J gene: TRBJ1-5
D gene: TRBD1
V gene: TRBV10-3

CDR3 DNA: TGCGCCAGCAGCGGGGGACTAGCGGGGGTGAACGAGCAGTACTTC
CDR3 protein: CASSGGLAGVNEQYF
CDR3 length: 15
clone size: many
J gene: TRBJ2-7
D gene: TRBD2
V gene: TRBV5-1

CDR3 DNA: TGTGCCAGCAGCGGTACGGAAAACACCGGGGAGCTGTTTTTT
CDR3 protein: CASSGTENTGELFF
CDR3 length: 14
clone size: .
J gene: TRBJ2-2
D gene: .
V gene: TRBV2

CDR3 DNA: TGTGCCAGCAGCCATCGACAGGGGCACACTGAAGCTTTCTTT
CDR3 protein: CASSHRQGHTEAFF
CDR3 length: 14
clone size: many
J gene: TRBJ1-1
D gene: TRBD1
V gene: TRBV3-1

CDR3 DNA: TGCAGTGCCGACCACGGGGGGGATGGCTACACCTTC
CDR3 protein: CSADHGGDGYTF
CDR3 length: 12
clone size: .
J gene: TRBJ1-2
D gene: .
V gene: TRBV20-1